What follows are 16 T cell receptor beta chains derived from one specimen sequenced in a study of T cell responses to AZD1222 COVID-19 vaccine (dated by TCRdb to 2020 to 2023). Library preparation used the immunoSEQ multiplex PCR assay. This is the immuneACCESS table as TCRdb keeps it, with only in-frame sequences that have V and J called. A part of the clones is gone; compared with another copy, unresolved V genes explain less than half, and the rest is unexplained. Recorded for this sample are about 100,000 clones; 87% of them occurred a single time. The ten largest clonotypes hold over 3% of the sample. The intended sense of this specimen's time point label: baseline before first vaccination. Sequences were derived from peripheral blood, sampled on day 0 of AZD1222 vaccination. Receptor source: an adult in good health.

The chain links TRBV2 to TRBJ1-1, with no clear D. V was cut by 7 bases and J by 0 bases, with 15 bases left in between. The CDR3 runs to 15 residues. Germline CDR1 and CDR2: SNHLY and FYNNEI. The CDR3, as DNA: TGTGCCAGCACCGGAGTAGGTGGGATGAACACTGAAGCTTTCTTT. Amino acid sequence: CASTGVGGMNTEAFF.

CDR3: CASNDRGGNTIYF. The CDR3, as DNA: TGTGCCAGCAACGACAGGGGGGGAAACACCATATATTTT. The chain is built from TRBV2 and TRBJ1-3; 9 bases fit TRBD1. Trimming at V came to 7 bases and at J to 4 bases, leaving 2 bases not matched to a gene. CDR3 size: 13 residues. Germline assignment: CDR1 SNHLY and CDR2 FYNNEI.

V usage is TRBV29-1 and J usage is TRBJ1-1; weak D call: TRBD1 (6 bases). Germline V lookup: CDR1 SQVTM, CDR2 ANQGSEA. V dropped 6 bases and J dropped 5 bases, with 19 bases sitting between them. CDR3 length: 14 amino acids. CDR3 sequence reads: CSVVGHLGWTEAFF. Here the CDR3 DNA reads TGCAGCGTCGTGGGACACCTGGGGTGGACTGAAGCTTTCTTT.

The chain is built from TRBV5-1 and TRBJ1-1; D gene uncertain. V lost 3 bases and J 2 bases, leaving 11 bases between the germline ends. CDR1 and CDR2 from the germline V gene are SGHRS and YFSETQ. CDR3 length equals 14 residues. CDR3 amino acids: CASSSHGPNTEAFF. For the CDR3, the DNA is TGCGCCAGCAGCTCCCACGGACCAAACACTGAAGCTTTCTTT.

This clone was seen just once. The chain uses TRBV6-5 and TRBJ1-3; unclear D gene. Germline values: CDR1 MNHEY, CDR2 SVGAGI. CDR3 length equals 13 residues. The V and J ends lost 7 bases and 0 bases respectively, with 7 bases between them. CDR3 protein: CASKEDSGNTIYF. CDR3 DNA sequence: TGTGCCAGCAAGGAGGACTCTGGAAACACCATATATTTT.

V gene TRBV6-6 combines with J gene TRBJ1-2; TRBD1 aligns across 12 bases. The CDR3 has 15 residues. CDR1 MNHNY and CDR2 SVGAGI come from the germline V gene (reference sequence). The junction had 7 bases not matched to a gene; V was cut back by 3 bases and J by 8 bases. CDR3 DNA sequence: TGTGCCAGCAGTTATCCGGGACAGGGGGCTAAAGGCTACACCTTC. This codes for CASSYPGQGAKGYTF.

The chain recombines TRBV28 with TRBJ1-1; D is perhaps TRBD1 (5 bases). CDR3 length equals 15 residues. Trimming removed 2 bases from V and 4 bases from J, with 14 bases in between. Germline V gene data show CDR1 as MDHEN and CDR2 as SYDVKM. The CDR3 DNA is TGTGCCAGCAGTTTACACGCAGGGTCGGGCACTGAAGCTTTCTTT. Translating gives CASSLHAGSGTEAFF.

The rearrangement uses TRBV5-1 and TRBJ1-3; D is perhaps TRBD1 (5 bases). Germline V gives CDR1 SGHRS, CDR2 YFSETQ. V dropped 0 bases and J dropped 4 bases, with 8 bases sitting between them. CDR3 length: 14 residues. This chain's CDR3 is CASSLDGQGNTIYF. In DNA form, the CDR3 reads TGCGCCAGCAGCTTGGACGGACAAGGAAACACCATATATTTT.

The chain recombines TRBV10-3 with TRBJ1-5, with 7 bases aligning to TRBD1. Germline assignment: CDR1 ENHRY and CDR2 SYGVKD. The CDR3 is made up of 15 amino acids. Trimming removed 6 bases from V and 0 bases from J; junction bases left unmatched: 5. The CDR3 DNA follows: TGTGCCATCAGAGAAACAGGGGATAGCAATCAGCCCCAGCATTTT. Protein product: CAIRETGDSNQPQHF.

V and J are TRBV29-1 and TRBJ1-1, with D tentatively TRBD1 (5 bases). The CDR3 is made up of 13 amino acids. V lost 2 bases, J lost 8 bases, and 15 bases lay in between. The V gene's germline CDR1 is SQVTM and CDR2 ANQGSEA. The CDR3 DNA sequence: TGCAGCGTTGAACCGACGGGGGGTCCCGAAGCTTTCTTT. It specifies CSVEPTGGPEAFF.

The rearrangement links TRBV5-5 to TRBJ2-5; 8 nucleotides line up with TRBD2. The CDR3 spans 15 residues. V was clipped by 2 bases and J by 1 base; unmatched bases: 4. Looked up from germline, CDR1 is SGHKS and CDR2 is YYEKEE (reference sequence). CDR3 DNA sequence: TGTGCCAGCAGCTTTGCGGGGGGACTCCAAGAGACCCAGTACTTC. Translating it yields CASSFAGGLQETQYF.

This clone appeared a few times. The CDR3 loop is CASRLLNNSPLHF. CDR3 nucleotides: TGTGCCAGCAGGTTACTGAACAATTCACCCCTCCACTTT. The chain combines TRBV28 with TRBJ1-6; D remains unclear. CDR3 size: 13 residues. Germline-derived CDR1 and CDR2 are MDHEN and SYDVKM. V lost 6 bases and J lost 7, with 10 bases in between. Supplemented by reference TRBV28 and TRBJ1-6, the full variable domain reads DVKVTQSSRYLVKRTGEKVFLECVQDMDHENMFWYRQDPGLGLRLIYFSYDVKMKEKGDIPEGYSVSREKKERFSLILESASTNQTSMYLCASRLLNNSPLHFGNGTRLTVT.

This sequence joins TRBV3-1 (or the pseudogene TRBV3-2) and TRBJ1-5, with D tentatively TRBD1 (5 bases). The V gene lost 1 base and the J gene lost 4 bases, with 11 bases spanning the gap. Germline V gene sequence: CDR1 LGHDT, CDR2 YNNKEL (reference sequence). CDR3 size: 15 residues. The CDR3 bases are TGTGCCAGCAGCCAAGCCGGGACGGGGAATCAGCCCCAGCATTTT. Amino acid sequence: CASSQAGTGNQPQHF.

The chain joins TRBV7-8 to TRBJ1-2, with D possibly TRBD1 on 5 matching bases. Trimming cost V 5 bases and J 6 bases, with 16 bases left between them. Germline V gene data show CDR1 as SGHVS and CDR2 as FQNEAQ. The CDR3 is 14 amino acids. The CDR3 bases are TGTGCCAGCAGCCCCCGGGGGAGGATCGATGGCTACACCTTC. Protein product: CASSPRGRIDGYTF. The entire variable domain, with the rest obtained from reference TRBV7-8 and TRBJ1-2, is as follows: GAGVSQSPRYKVAKRGQDVALRCDPISGHVSLFWYQQALGQGPEFLTYFQNEAQLDKSGLPSDRFFAERPEGSVSTLKIQRTQQEDSAVYLCASSPRGRIDGYTFGSGTRLTVV.

This clone appeared a single time. This chain links TRBV27 with TRBJ1-1; no reliable D call. Trimming took off 4 bases at V and 0 bases at J, with 12 bases between the two ends. CDR3 length: 15 amino acids. Looked up from germline, CDR1 is MNHEY and CDR2 is SMNVEV (reference sequence). CDR3 sequence: CASSYGFSMNTEAFF. In DNA form, the CDR3 reads TGTGCCAGCAGTTACGGGTTCTCCATGAACACTGAAGCTTTCTTT.

This clone was seen just once. The genes are TRBV5-6 and TRBJ2-1, with D unresolved. CDR1 and CDR2 (germline): SGHDT, YYEEEE. Trimming took off 0 bases at V and 4 bases at J, with 2 bases between the two ends. The CDR3 is 12 amino acids. CDR3: CASSLAYNEQFF. In DNA form, the CDR3 reads TGTGCCAGCAGCTTGGCGTACAATGAGCAGTTCTTC.